This entry features one T cell receptor beta chain sequence. Its antigen is undetermined. Unexposed donor CD4+ T cells date from about 2011-2018, before the COVID-19 pandemic. After around nine days of culture, CD4+ T cells were isolated. As cell numbers allowed, unexposed-donor CD4+ T cells faced SARS-CoV-2 S/N and four cold-coronavirus spikes. The germline V gene has CDR1 MNHEY and CDR2 SVGEGT. Unmatched junction bases numbered 4, after V lost 5 bases and J lost 1 base. This CDR3 has 15 residues. This entry comes from a study of CD4 T cells in relation to SARS-CoV-2 and coronaviruses. Study-level information: ViraFEST: roughly ten-day antigen culture of PBMCs, then TCR beta CDR3 sequencing. Controls used an HIV-1 Nef peptide pool or no peptide.

The data were produced by immunoSEQ multiplex PCR, yet TCRdb's version contains in-frame clones alone and is incomplete. The sample carries more than 25,000 clones, around 75% recorded once. This receptor was identified in a human donor in good health. The sequencing input was CD4+ T cells from PBMCs, cultured in vitro. The rearrangement joins TRBV6-2 or TRBV6-3 to TRBJ2-4; 8 bases are shared with TRBD2. The CDR3 region is CASSPGGPAKNIQYF. The CDR3 DNA reads as TGTGCCAGCAGTCCGGGGGGGCCGGCCAAAAACATTCAGTACTTC.